This is a list of T cell receptor beta chains from one sample in a study of T cells in Graves' hyperthyroidism and ophthalmopathy. TCRdb itself ran the multiplex PCR reads through MiXCR, one entry per CDR3 protein. This table has around 800,000 distinct CDR3 sequences, roughly 40% appearing once. The sample comprised blood. The receptors stem from a man aged 18 to 29 with Graves' hyperthyroidism. Both conserved end residues are part of each CDR3. D genes are given only for firm matches. Where a row states a size, it is once, few, many or the class of an expanded clone; other rows omit it.

size,D,length,V,J,CDR3,DNA
NA,NA,14,TRBV2,TRBJ1-5,CASTGHSMNQPQHF,TGTGCCAGCACTGGTCACAGTATGAATCAGCCCCAGCATTTT
NA,NA,14,TRBV4-3,TRBJ1-1,CASSQDLGHTEAFF,TGCGCCAGCAGCCAAGATTTGGGGCACACTGAAGCTTTCTTT
NA,NA,15,TRBV7-2,TRBJ1-1,CASSDGPEGDTEAFF,TGTGCCAGCAGCGACGGGCCGGAAGGCGACACTGAAGCTTTCTTT
many,NA,15,TRBV19,TRBJ1-1,CASSTLGPANTEAFF,TGTGCCAGTAGTACACTGGGGCCGGCGAACACTGAAGCTTTCTTT
NA,NA,11,TRBV5-1,TRBJ2-7,CASSTGPPGYF,TGCGCCAGCAGCACGGGCCCCCCCGGGTATTTC
NA,TRBD2,15,TRBV5-1,TRBJ2-2,CASTLGLAHTGELFF,TGCGCCAGCACCCTGGGACTAGCTCACACCGGGGAGCTGTTTTTT
few,TRBD1,14,TRBV7-2,TRBJ2-7,CASSLPGQVREQYF,TGCGCCAGCAGCCTCCCGGGACAGGTGCGGGAGCAGTACTTC
NA,NA,11,TRBV29-1,TRBJ1-2,CSVLREGGYTF,TGCAGCGTCCTCAGGGAGGGTGGCTACACCTTC
many,TRBD1,15,TRBV7-9,TRBJ2-7,CASSLNRDRGDEQYF,TGTGCCAGCAGCCTAAACCGGGACAGGGGCGACGAGCAGTACTTC
many,NA,14,TRBV7-2,TRBJ2-7,CASSLGRQYYEQYF,TGTGCCAGCAGCTTGGGACGGCAGTACTACGAGCAGTACTTC
few,NA,14,TRBV13,TRBJ1-1,CASSFRTSGTEAFF,TGTGCCAGCAGCTTCAGGACATCCGGCACTGAAGCTTTCTTT
few,NA,17,TRBV7-9,TRBJ2-2,CASSSLRDLAQPGELFF,TGTGCCAGCAGCTCCCTCCGGGACTTGGCTCAACCCGGGGAGCTGTTTTTT
NA,NA,12,TRBV12-3/TRBV12-4,TRBJ2-5,CASTTPFGTQYF,TGTGCCAGCACTACACCCTTTGGGACCCAGTACTTC
many,NA,13,TRBV9,TRBJ2-5,CASSVAREETQYF,TGTGCCAGCAGCGTAGCGAGGGAGGAGACCCAGTACTTC
NA,NA,10,TRBV29-1,TRBJ1-5,CSVGDQPQHF,TGCAGCGTGGGAGATCAGCCCCAGCATTTT
NA,TRBD1,12,TRBV7-9,TRBJ2-5,CASSQGDGTQYF,TGTGCCAGCAGCCAGGGGGATGGGACCCAGTACTTC
many,NA,13,TRBV9,TRBJ1-2,CASSVSGDYGYTF,TGTGCCAGCAGCGTTTCAGGGGACTATGGCTACACCTTC
once,NA,17,TRBV12-3/TRBV12-4,TRBJ2-5,CASGLDPTGGQGETQYF,TGTGCTAGTGGTTTGGACCCCACGGGGGGCCAGGGAGAGACCCAGTACTTC
many,NA,14,TRBV10-3,TRBJ1-1,CAISESVKGTEAFF,TGTGCCATCAGTGAGTCGGTTAAGGGCACTGAAGCTTTCTTT
NA,TRBD1,16,TRBV7-6,TRBJ2-2,CASSRNWDSNTGELFF,TGTGCCAGCAGCCGAAACTGGGACAGTAACACCGGGGAGCTGTTTTTT
NA,NA,14,TRBV20-1,TRBJ2-7,CSARASGSPYEQYF,TGCAGTGCTAGAGCTTCAGGGTCCCCCTACGAGCAGTACTTC
many,TRBD1,15,TRBV10-3,TRBJ1-1,CAIRRMTGGQTEAFF,TGTGCCATCAGACGTATGACAGGGGGACAAACTGAAGCTTTCTTT
many,TRBD2,14,TRBV7-7,TRBJ2-5,CASSLTSGIETQYF,TGTGCTAGCAGCTTGACTAGCGGGATAGAGACCCAGTACTTC
many,TRBD1,14,TRBV7-8,TRBJ2-7,CASNSQGAGYEQYF,TGTGCCAGCAACTCACAGGGGGCGGGCTACGAGCAGTACTTC
NA,TRBD1,16,TRBV5-1,TRBJ2-2,CASSLGTGRGTGEPFF,TGTGCCAGCAGCTTGGGGACAGGGAGAGGCACCGGGGAGCCGTTTTTT
few,TRBD1,15,TRBV7-9,TRBJ2-7,CASSALTGNYYEQYF,TGTGCCAGCAGCGCACTGACAGGGAATTACTACGAGCAGTACTTC
NA,TRBD2,16,TRBV9,TRBJ2-5,CASSRMGLAGEETQYF,TGTGCCAGCAGTAGAATGGGACTAGCGGGAGAAGAGACCCAGTACTTC
NA,TRBD1,14,TRBV5-6,TRBJ1-2,CASSQDRENYGYTF,TGTGCCAGCAGCCAGGACAGGGAGAACTATGGCTACACCTTC